This passage covers 19 T cell receptor beta chains from one sample sequenced in a study of monozygotic twins with inflammatory bowel disease. Using the 5' RACE reads, TCRdb records one entry per CDR3 protein without DNA. The table lists around 450,000 distinct CDR3 sequences. Sequencing used blood. The receptors shown here come from a human donor with ulcerative colitis or Crohn's disease, or a healthy co-twin of an affected twin (not recorded which).

The chain uses TRBV10-3 and TRBJ2-5; TCRdb reports TRBD2, a call that lacks DNA to check it against. CDR1 and CDR2 from the germline V gene are ENHRY and SYGVKD. The CDR3 totals 15 residues. This CDR3 is CAISESGGRGETQYF.

This chain uses TRBV4-1 with TRBJ2-1; TCRdb picks TRBD2, but there is no DNA to check that call. Germline V gives CDR1 MGHRA, CDR2 YSYEKL. The CDR3 consists of 13 residues. The CDR3 sequence: CASRLAGGGEQFF.

The chain has TRBV12-3 or TRBV12-4 and TRBJ2-3; TCRdb reports TRBD1, a call that lacks DNA to check it against. CDR3 length: 14 residues. CDR3 loop: CASSLPPTTDTQYF.

The chain couples TRBV3-1 to TRBJ1-2; the TRBD1 assignment by TCRdb is unverifiable without DNA. The CDR3 is 20 amino acids. Germline CDR1 LGHDT, CDR2 YNNKEL (reference sequence). CDR3 residues: CASSQDERTQRADSTYGYTF.

This chain links TRBV12-3 or TRBV12-4 with TRBJ2-7; the TCRdb call, TRBD1, lacks DNA for checking. The CDR3 contains 14 residues. The CDR3 here is CASSPRTGHYEQYF.

The chain is built from TRBV3-1 and TRBJ2-5; without DNA, the TCRdb call of TRBD1 cannot be checked. Germline V gives CDR1 LGHDT, CDR2 YNNKEL (reference sequence). The CDR3 has 15 residues. The CDR3 spells CASSQDDGGGETQYF.

This chain uses TRBV12-3 or TRBV12-4 with TRBJ2-3; TCRdb names TRBD2, which stays unverified in the absence of DNA. The length of the CDR3 is 18 residues. CDR3 sequence reads: CASSLAGVAGGAADTQYF.

The chain employs TRBV12-3 or TRBV12-4 and TRBJ2-1; TCRdb returns TRBD2, unconfirmable since there is no DNA. This CDR3 region has 14 residues. CDR3 protein: CASIRARGGNEQFF.

The chain combines TRBV5-1 with TRBJ2-7; without DNA, the TCRdb call of TRBD2 cannot be checked. The CDR3 is 14 amino acids. The germline CDR1 and CDR2 sequences are SGHRS and YFSETQ. CDR3 loop: CASAGTSGTYEQYF.

The CDR3 sequence: CASSYSQTGYGYTF. The rearrangement joins TRBV6-5 to TRBJ1-2; TCRdb calls TRBD1, which cannot be checked without DNA. Germline V gene data show CDR1 as MNHEY and CDR2 as SVGAGI. The CDR3 is made up of 14 amino acids.

The chain employs TRBV10-3 and TRBJ2-7. The CDR3 runs to 11 residues. Germline V gene sequence: CDR1 ENHRY, CDR2 SYGVKD. CDR3: CAIGGAYEQYF.

The chain carries TRBV30 and TRBJ2-2. The V gene's germline CDR1 is GTSNPN and CDR2 SVGIG (reference sequence). The CDR3 has 12 residues. This chain's CDR3 is CAWSVLSRELFF.

This chain joins TRBV7-2 and TRBJ1-2; the TRBD1 assignment by TCRdb is unverifiable without DNA. Looked up from germline, CDR1 is SGHTA and CDR2 is FQGNSA. This CDR3 is built from 13 residues. CDR3 in amino acids: CASSDRTGVGYTF.

V usage is TRBV6-5 and J usage is TRBJ2-2; TCRdb gives TRBD2 as the D gene, but with no DNA this cannot be confirmed. CDR1 is MNHEY, CDR2 SVGAGI, per germline. The CDR3 has 13 residues. CDR3 residues: CASKEVITGELFF.

This chain's CDR3 is CASSLASGMGNQPQHF. J is TRBJ1-5 and V is TRBV7-2. Germline V gene data show CDR1 as SGHTA and CDR2 as FQGNSA. This CDR3 is built from 16 residues.

This sequence joins TRBV19 and TRBJ1-5; with no DNA, the TCRdb D assignment of TRBD1 cannot be verified. The CDR3 totals 13 residues. Germline assignment: CDR1 LNHDA and CDR2 SQIVND (reference sequence). CDR3 region: CASTSGSIQPQHF.

The J gene is TRBJ2-7, the V gene TRBV5-1; TCRdb returns TRBD1, unconfirmable since there is no DNA. Per germline, CDR1 SGHRS and CDR2 YFSETQ. This CDR3 contains 15 residues. CDR3 protein: CASSLGDGRFYEQYF.

The rearrangement links TRBV6-1 to TRBJ2-1; lacking DNA, the TRBD2 call made by TCRdb goes unchecked. In germline, CDR1 is MNHNS, CDR2 SASEGT. This CDR3 region has 15 residues. CDR3 region: CASRPRGLAAGEQFF.

The chain uses TRBV3-1 and TRBJ2-5. In germline, CDR1 is LGHDT, CDR2 YNNKEL (reference sequence). This CDR3 is built from 12 residues. The chain's CDR3 is CASSRLQETQYF.